Listed here are 22 T cell receptor beta chains from one sample, sequenced in a study of graft-versus-host responses after intestinal transplantation. TCRdb keeps only in-frame clones here, not all; method: immunoSEQ multiplex PCR. The profile covers under 90,000 clones, with 80% to 95% appearing a single time and roughly 0.72% taken by the ten largest. Sequences were derived from PBMCs, sampled 98 days after intestinal transplantation. The receptors stem from a human patient who received an intestinal transplant, so some T cells may come from the graft donor.

Written as DNA, the CDR3 is TGTGCCAGCAGCCCGAGGACTAGCGGTACTAACACAGATACGCAGTATTTT. Amino acid sequence: CASSPRTSGTNTDTQYF. The chain joins TRBV11-3 to TRBJ2-3; 10 bases match TRBD2. V was pared by 5 bases and J by 2 bases, with 10 bases of the junction left unmatched. The CDR3 spans 17 residues. CDR1 SGHNT and CDR2 YENEEA come from the germline V gene.

CDR3 loop: CASSYSGRTKNTEAFF. In nucleotides, the CDR3 is TGTGCCAGCAGTTACTCGGGCCGAACCAAGAACACTGAAGCTTTCTTT. The chain employs TRBV6-5 and TRBJ1-1; unclear D gene. Deletions cut 0 bases from V and 1 base from J, with 12 bases between. The CDR3 loop spans 16 amino acids. Germline V gene lookup returns CDR1 MNHEY and CDR2 SVGAGI.

The chain joins TRBV28 to TRBJ2-5, with 11 positions matching TRBD2. Germline V gene data show CDR1 as MDHEN and CDR2 as SYDVKM. CDR3 size: 19 residues. Unmatched junction bases numbered 17, after V lost 4 bases and J lost 4 bases. This CDR3 is CASSSGLAVVSEYGETQYF. CDR3 nucleotide sequence: TGTGCCAGCAGTTCGGGACTAGCGGTTGTCTCCGAATATGGAGAGACCCAGTACTTC.

V and J are TRBV4-1 and TRBJ1-2, with D possibly matching TRBD1 (6 bases). The germline V and J ends were trimmed by 2 bases and 3 bases, with 7 bases remaining between them. CDR1 MGHRA and CDR2 YSYEKL come from the germline V gene. The CDR3 is 13 residues long. The CDR3 bases are TGCGCCAGCAGCCAACAGGGGTACTATGGCTACACCTTC. Protein: CASSQQGYYGYTF.

V and J are TRBV19 and TRBJ1-3; D unclear. The V gene lost 5 bases and the J gene lost 4 bases, with 12 bases spanning the gap. The germline gives CDR1 LNHDA, CDR2 SQIVND (reference sequence). CDR3 size: 14 residues. As DNA, the CDR3 is TGTGCCAGTAGTTTGAGGACCGACGGAAACACCATATATTTT. It translates to CASSLRTDGNTIYF.

The V call is TRBV5-1, the J call TRBJ2-3; D is uncertain. Germline V gives CDR1 SGHRS, CDR2 YFSETQ. There are 12 residues in the CDR3. V lost 4 bases, J lost 6 bases, and 9 bases lay in between. DNA for the CDR3: TGCGCCAGCAGCCCAGGCCTGGATACGCAGTATTTT. It encodes CASSPGLDTQYF.

The V call is TRBV6-1, the J call TRBJ2-1, with D possibly being TRBD1 (6 bases). Germline lookup yields CDR1 MNHNS and CDR2 SASEGT. The germline V and J ends were trimmed by 6 bases and 0 bases, with 12 bases remaining between them. CDR3 length: 15 residues. Written as DNA, the CDR3 is TGTGCCAGCAGCTGGACGGACAGCTCCTACAATGAGCAGTTCTTC. Encoded protein: CASSWTDSSYNEQFF.

V gene TRBV5-4 combines with J gene TRBJ2-7; 8 bases map to TRBD1. J gave up 1 base and V 3 bases, and 6 bases lay outside the gene matches. The CDR3 totals 15 residues. Germline V gene sequence: CDR1 SGHNT, CDR2 YYREEE (reference sequence). The DNA of the CDR3 is TGTGCCAGCAGCTCGACAGGGGCCGTTTCCTACGAGCAGTACTTC. Translating gives CASSSTGAVSYEQYF.

The genes are TRBV5-1 and TRBJ2-1; D ambiguous. This CDR3 comprises 14 residues. The V gene lost 3 bases and the J gene lost 0 bases, with 7 bases spanning the gap. Germline V CDR1 and CDR2: SGHRS, YFSETQ. CDR3 region: CASSYESSYNEQFF. The CDR3 bases are TGCGCCAGCAGCTACGAGAGCTCCTACAATGAGCAGTTCTTC.

V and J are TRBV5-1 and TRBJ1-2; 9 bases agree with TRBD1. The ends lost 4 bases at V and 3 bases at J; junction bases unmatched: 7. Germline V lookup: CDR1 SGHRS, CDR2 YFSETQ. The CDR3 runs 15 residues. The CDR3 bases are TGCGCCAGCAGCCCGGGGACAGGGAGTTACTATGGCTACACCTTC. Amino acid sequence: CASSPGTGSYYGYTF.

The chain combines TRBV29-1 with TRBJ2-2, with 9 nucleotides matching TRBD1. The CDR3 has 16 residues. Germline V gene lookup returns CDR1 SQVTM and CDR2 ANQGSEA. Trimming cost V 0 bases and J 7 bases; bases outside gene matches: 9. CDR3 in DNA: TGCAGCGTTGAAGATGTGACAGGGGGAAGGAACGGGGAGCTGTTTTTT. This codes for CSVEDVTGGRNGELFF.

The V and J genes are TRBV30 and TRBJ2-7, with 9 bases that match TRBD1. The CDR3 runs 13 residues. V shed 0 bases, J shed 5 bases, and the junction held 2 bases outside the gene matches. The germline V gene encodes CDR1 GTSNPN and CDR2 SVGIG (reference sequence). CDR3 loop: CAWSVRTGDEQYF. The CDR3 DNA sequence: TGTGCCTGGAGTGTTAGGACAGGGGACGAGCAGTACTTC.

This chain connects TRBV6-5 to TRBJ2-1; no definite D call. V was cut by 7 bases and J by 6 bases, with 7 bases left in between. CDR3 length: 11 amino acids. CDR1 and CDR2 from the germline V gene are MNHEY and SVGAGI. CDR3: CASTEGNEQFF. CDR3 nucleotide sequence: TGTGCCAGCACCGAAGGCAATGAGCAGTTCTTC.

The chain has TRBV27 and TRBJ2-1; D is uncertain. V was clipped by 0 bases and J by 4 bases, with 4 bases between them. The CDR3 is 13 residues long. The germline V gene encodes CDR1 MNHEY and CDR2 SMNVEV (reference sequence). CDR3 region: CASSLSQYNEQFF. In DNA form, the CDR3 reads TGTGCCAGCAGTTTATCCCAGTACAATGAGCAGTTCTTC.

The rearrangement uses TRBV7-9 and TRBJ1-6, with D hard to call. V lost 1 base and J 5 bases, leaving 18 bases between the germline ends. The V gene's germline CDR1 is SEHNR and CDR2 FQNEAQ (reference sequence). CDR3 length: 18 amino acids. CDR3 protein: CASSLERVKGSNNSPLHF. CDR3 DNA: TGTGCCAGCAGCTTAGAAAGGGTGAAAGGCTCTAATAATTCACCCCTCCACTTT.

This rearrangement joins TRBV7-8 to TRBJ2-5, with D tentatively TRBD1 (6 bases). This CDR3 is built from 15 residues. Germline V gene sequence: CDR1 SGHVS, CDR2 FQNEAQ. The V gene lost 4 bases and the J gene lost 1 base, with 13 bases spanning the gap. The CDR3 loop reads CASSSDPDSQETQYF. The DNA for the CDR3 is TGTGCCAGCAGCTCGGACCCGGACAGCCAAGAGACCCAGTACTTC. The full variable domain, with the rest looked up from reference TRBV7-8 and TRBJ2-5, is GAGVSQSPRYKVAKRGQDVALRCDPISGHVSLFWYQQALGQGPEFLTYFQNEAQLDKSGLPSDRFFAERPEGSVSTLKIQRTQQEDSAVYLCASSSDPDSQETQYFGPGTRLLVL.

The chain couples TRBV6-1 to TRBJ1-5; the D is unclear. This CDR3 is built from 13 residues. The V and J ends lost 6 bases and 5 bases respectively, with 11 bases between them. Germline CDR1 reads MNHNS; CDR2 reads SASEGT. The CDR3 sequence is CASSAGKHQPQHF. In DNA, the CDR3 is TGTGCCAGCAGCGCAGGAAAGCATCAGCCCCAGCATTTT.

The rearrangement joins TRBV7-3 to TRBJ2-7; a possible D gene is TRBD2 (5 bases). The germline V gene has CDR1 SGHTA and CDR2 FQGTGA. Between the trimmed V and J ends, which lost 5 bases and 7 bases, there was a span of 15 bases. The CDR3 covers 13 residues. This CDR3 is CASSPPGVPEQYF. The CDR3 DNA is TGTGCCAGCAGCCCCCCCGGGGTCCCGGAGCAGTACTTC.

This rearrangement joins TRBV6-5 to TRBJ2-2; TRBD2 is a possible D gene (5 bases). The CDR3 sequence is 13 residues long. Per germline, CDR1 MNHEY and CDR2 SVGAGI. V was clipped by 7 bases and J by 4 bases, with 10 bases between them. In DNA, the CDR3 is TGTGCCAGCACAGGACTCACCACCGGGGAGCTGTTTTTT. Translated, it gives CASTGLTTGELFF.

This rearrangement joins TRBV11-2 to TRBJ2-3; 11 bases match TRBD2. Trimming cost V 7 bases and J 5 bases; bases outside gene matches: 11. The germline gives CDR1 SGHAT, CDR2 FQNNGV. The CDR3 has 16 residues. The CDR3 DNA is TGTGCCAGCAAGGATAGCGGGAGGGTACTGGGAGATACGCAGTATTTT. It is translated as CASKDSGRVLGDTQYF.

CDR3 nucleotide sequence: TGTGCCAGCAGGGTCACAGGGGGCGATCAGCCCCAGCATTTT. It translates to CASRVTGGDQPQHF. The chain is built from TRBV6-5 and TRBJ1-5; 9 bases map to TRBD1. The CDR3 has 14 amino acids. Per germline, CDR1 MNHEY and CDR2 SVGAGI. The V and J ends lost 6 bases and 5 bases, in that order; junction bases with no gene match: 5.

This chain connects TRBV15 to TRBJ1-4, with 11 positions matching TRBD1. The germline gives CDR1 LNHNV, CDR2 YYDKDF (reference sequence). This CDR3 has 14 amino acids. J gave up 7 bases and V 6 bases, and 4 bases lay outside the gene matches. The CDR3 DNA reads as TGTGCCACCAGAAGGGACAGGGGGACTGAAAAACTGTTTTTT. Encoded protein: CATRRDRGTEKLFF.